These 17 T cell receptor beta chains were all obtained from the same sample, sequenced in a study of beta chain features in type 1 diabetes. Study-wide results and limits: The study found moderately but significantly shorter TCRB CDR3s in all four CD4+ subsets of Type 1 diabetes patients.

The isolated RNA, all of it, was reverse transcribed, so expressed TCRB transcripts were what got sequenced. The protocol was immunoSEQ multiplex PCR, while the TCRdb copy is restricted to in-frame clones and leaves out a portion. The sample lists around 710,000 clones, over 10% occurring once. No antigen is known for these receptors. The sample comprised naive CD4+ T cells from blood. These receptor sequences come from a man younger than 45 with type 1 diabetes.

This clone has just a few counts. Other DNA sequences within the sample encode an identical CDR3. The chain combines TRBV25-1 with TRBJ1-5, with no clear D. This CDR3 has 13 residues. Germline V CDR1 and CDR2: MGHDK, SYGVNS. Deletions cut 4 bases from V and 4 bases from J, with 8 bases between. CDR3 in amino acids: CASSGVGNQPQHF. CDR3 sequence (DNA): TGTGCCAGCAGTGGGGTAGGAAATCAGCCCCAGCATTTT.

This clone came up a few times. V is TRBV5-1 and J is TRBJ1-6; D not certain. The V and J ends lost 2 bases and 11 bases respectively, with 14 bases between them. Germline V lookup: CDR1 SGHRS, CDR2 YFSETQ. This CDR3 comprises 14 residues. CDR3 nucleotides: TGCGCCAGCAGCTTTGAAGGAGGTGGGGCACCCCTCCACTTT. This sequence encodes CASSFEGGGAPLHF.

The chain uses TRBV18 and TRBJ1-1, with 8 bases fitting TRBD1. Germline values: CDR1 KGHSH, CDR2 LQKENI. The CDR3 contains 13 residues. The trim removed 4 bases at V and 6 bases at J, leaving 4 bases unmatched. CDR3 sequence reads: CASSQQGDAEAFF. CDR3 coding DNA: TGTGCCAGCTCACAACAGGGGGACGCTGAAGCTTTCTTT.

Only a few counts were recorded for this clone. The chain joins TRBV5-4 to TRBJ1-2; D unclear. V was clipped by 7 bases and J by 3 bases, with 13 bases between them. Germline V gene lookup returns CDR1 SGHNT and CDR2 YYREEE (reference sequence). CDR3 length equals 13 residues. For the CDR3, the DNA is TGTGCCAGCTCCGGCGGGGATTACTATGGCTACACCTTC. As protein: CASSGGDYYGYTF. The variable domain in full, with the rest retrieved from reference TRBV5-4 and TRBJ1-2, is ETGVTQSPTHLIKTRGQQVTLRCSSQSGHNTVSWYQQALGQGPQFIFQYYREEENGRGNFPPRFSGLQFPNYSSELNVNALELDDSALYLCASSGGDYYGYTFGSGTRLTVV.

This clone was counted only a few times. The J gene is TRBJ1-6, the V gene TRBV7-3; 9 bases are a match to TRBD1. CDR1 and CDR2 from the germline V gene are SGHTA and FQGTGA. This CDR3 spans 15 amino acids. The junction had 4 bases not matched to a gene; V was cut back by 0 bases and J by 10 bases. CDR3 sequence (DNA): TGTGCCAGCAGCTTAACGGGACAGGGCGCATCACCCCTCCACTTT. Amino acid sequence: CASSLTGQGASPLHF.

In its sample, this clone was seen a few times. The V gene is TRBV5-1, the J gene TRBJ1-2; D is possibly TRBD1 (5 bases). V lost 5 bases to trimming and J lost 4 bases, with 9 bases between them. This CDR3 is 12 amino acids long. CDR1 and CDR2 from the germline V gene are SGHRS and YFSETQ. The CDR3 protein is CASSRDFYGYTF. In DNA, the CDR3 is TGCGCCAGCAGTCGGGACTTCTATGGCTACACCTTC. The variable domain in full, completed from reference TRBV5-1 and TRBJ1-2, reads KAGVTQTPRYLIKTRGQQVTLSCSPISGHRSVSWYQQTPGQGLQFLFEYFSETQRNKGNFPGRFSGRQFSNSRSEMNVSTLELGDSALYLCASSRDFYGYTFGSGTRLTVV.

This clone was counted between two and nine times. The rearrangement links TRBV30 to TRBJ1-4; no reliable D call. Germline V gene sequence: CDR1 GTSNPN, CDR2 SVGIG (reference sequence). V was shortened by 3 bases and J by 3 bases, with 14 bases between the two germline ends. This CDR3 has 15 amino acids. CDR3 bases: TGTGCCTGGAGCTTTACACCAGCTGCTAATGAAAAACTGTTTTTT. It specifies CAWSFTPAANEKLFF. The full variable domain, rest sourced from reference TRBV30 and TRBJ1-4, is SQTIHQWPATLVQPVGSPLSLECTVEGTSNPNLYWYRQAAGRGLQLLFYSVGIGQISSEVPQNLSASRPQDRQFILSSKKLLLSDSGFYLCAWSFTPAANEKLFFGSGTQLSVL.

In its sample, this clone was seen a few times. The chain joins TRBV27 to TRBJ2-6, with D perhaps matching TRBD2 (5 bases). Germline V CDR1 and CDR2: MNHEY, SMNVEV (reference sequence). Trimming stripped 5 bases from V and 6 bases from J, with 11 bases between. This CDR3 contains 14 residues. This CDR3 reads CASSERYEANVLTF. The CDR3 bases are TGTGCCAGCAGTGAGCGGTACGAGGCCAACGTCCTGACTTTC.

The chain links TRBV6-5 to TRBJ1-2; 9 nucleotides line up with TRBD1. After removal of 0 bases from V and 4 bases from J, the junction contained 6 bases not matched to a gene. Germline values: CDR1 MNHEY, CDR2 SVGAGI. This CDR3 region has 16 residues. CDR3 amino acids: CASSYSGGTGIYGYTF. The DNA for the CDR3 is TGTGCCAGCAGTTACTCGGGAGGGACAGGGATCTATGGCTACACCTTC.

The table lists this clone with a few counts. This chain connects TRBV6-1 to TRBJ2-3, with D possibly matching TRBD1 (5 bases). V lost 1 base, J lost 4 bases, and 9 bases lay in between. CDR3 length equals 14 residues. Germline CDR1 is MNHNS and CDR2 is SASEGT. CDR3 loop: CASSEGQGPDTQYF. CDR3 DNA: TGTGCCAGCAGTGAAGGGCAGGGCCCAGATACGCAGTATTTT.

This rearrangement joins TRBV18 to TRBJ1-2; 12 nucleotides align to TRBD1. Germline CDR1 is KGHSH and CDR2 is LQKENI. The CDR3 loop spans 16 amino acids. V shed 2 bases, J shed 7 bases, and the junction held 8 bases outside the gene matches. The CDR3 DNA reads TGTGCCAGCTCACCAAACCGGGACAGGGGGCATGGTGGCTACACCTTC. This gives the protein CASSPNRDRGHGGYTF.

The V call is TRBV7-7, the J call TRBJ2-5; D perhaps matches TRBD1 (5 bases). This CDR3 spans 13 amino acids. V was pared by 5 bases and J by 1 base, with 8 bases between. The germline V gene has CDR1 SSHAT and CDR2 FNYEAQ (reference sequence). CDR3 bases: TGTGCCAGCAGCGTAGACAGCCAAGAGACCCAGTACTTC. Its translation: CASSVDSQETQYF.

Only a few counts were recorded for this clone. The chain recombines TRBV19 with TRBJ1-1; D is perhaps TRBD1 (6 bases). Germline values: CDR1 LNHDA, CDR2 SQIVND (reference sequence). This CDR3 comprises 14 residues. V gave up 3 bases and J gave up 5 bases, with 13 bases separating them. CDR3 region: CASSMLGARTEAFF. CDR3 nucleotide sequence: TGTGCCAGTAGTATGCTGGGGGCGAGGACTGAAGCTTTCTTT.

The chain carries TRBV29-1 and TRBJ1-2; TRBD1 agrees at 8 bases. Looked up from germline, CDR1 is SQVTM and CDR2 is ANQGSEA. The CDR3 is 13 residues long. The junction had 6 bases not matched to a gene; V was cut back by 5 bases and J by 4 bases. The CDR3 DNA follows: TGCAGCGTTACCAGGACAGGGCCCTATGGCTACACCTTC. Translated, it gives CSVTRTGPYGYTF.

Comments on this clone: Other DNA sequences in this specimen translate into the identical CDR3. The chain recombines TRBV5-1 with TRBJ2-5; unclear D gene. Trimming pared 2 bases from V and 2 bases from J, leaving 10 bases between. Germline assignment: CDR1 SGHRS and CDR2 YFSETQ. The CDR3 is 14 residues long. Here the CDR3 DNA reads TGCGCCAGCAGCTTTGGAACGGTTCAAGAGACCCAGTACTTC. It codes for CASSFGTVQETQYF.

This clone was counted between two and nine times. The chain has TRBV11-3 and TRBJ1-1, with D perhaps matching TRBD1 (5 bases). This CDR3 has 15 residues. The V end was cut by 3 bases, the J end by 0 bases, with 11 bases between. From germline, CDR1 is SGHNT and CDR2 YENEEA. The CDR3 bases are TGTGCCAGCAGCTTGGGAGGGGACCTGAACACTGAAGCTTTCTTT. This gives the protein CASSLGGDLNTEAFF.

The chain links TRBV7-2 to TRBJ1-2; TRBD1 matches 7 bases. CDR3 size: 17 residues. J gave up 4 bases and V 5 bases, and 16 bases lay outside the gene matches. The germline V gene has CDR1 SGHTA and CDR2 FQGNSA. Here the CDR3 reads CASSITSGGGASYGYTF. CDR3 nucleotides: TGTGCCAGCAGCATCACCTCAGGAGGGGGCGCGAGCTATGGCTACACCTTC.